This T cell receptor beta chain was identified during a study of T cell changes during pregnancy in multiple sclerosis. Germline CDR1 MGHDK, CDR2 SYGVNS. The CDR3 sequence is 18 residues long. V was clipped by 0 bases and J by 1 base; unmatched bases: 6. Libraries were prepared by immunoSEQ multiplex PCR; TCRdb keeps only in-frame clonotypes and omits some of them. The table includes 14,000 to 15,000 clones, 80% to 90% detected once. The chain is built from TRBV25-1 and TRBJ2-5; 12 nucleotides agree with TRBD2. The starting material was CD8+ T cells from peripheral blood mononuclear cells, obtained in the first trimester of pregnancy. The sequence was obtained from a female donor with multiple sclerosis, enrolled in a pregnancy study. The CDR3 DNA reads as TGTGCCAGCAGTGAATATATTCTAGCGGGAGGGTTCCAAGAGACCCAGTACTTC. This sequence encodes CASSEYILAGGFQETQYF.